Listed below are T cell receptor beta chains from one sample, sequenced in a study of T cells in Graves' hyperthyroidism and ophthalmopathy. TCRdb redid the calling of the multiplex PCR reads with MiXCR, one entry per CDR3 protein. The sample has approximately 640,000 distinct CDR3 sequences; around 15% are singletons. Sample: blood. These receptors were taken from a woman aged 25 to 39 with Graves' hyperthyroidism. CDR3s include the opening cysteine and the closing phenylalanine or tryptophan. Each record gives: CDR3 DNA, CDR3 protein, D gene, J gene, V gene, clone size. A D gene is named only where the DNA matches it firmly. Clone size, where shown, is once, few, many, or a class for clones that have expanded.

TGCGCCAGCAGCCAAGCCCGCCCCGGACAGGGCCTAAGCGGTCGGAACACTGAAGCTTTCTTT | CASSQARPGQGLSGRNTEAFF | TRBD1 | TRBJ1-1 | TRBV4-3 | NA
TGCAGCGTGGGGGAGAGGAGCTCTGGAAACACCATATATTTT | CSVGERSSGNTIYF | NA | TRBJ1-3 | TRBV29-1 | many
TGCGCCAGCAGCCTAAGGACAGGGATCAACGAGCAGTACTTC | CASSLRTGINEQYF | TRBD1 | TRBJ2-7 | TRBV5-1 | few
TGCGCCAGCAGCTTCCGGGACATAAGCAATGAGCAGTTCTTC | CASSFRDISNEQFF | NA | TRBJ2-1 | TRBV4-1 | NA
TGTGCCAGCAGCCAAGGCGTAGCGAGGTCCTACGAGCAGTACTTC | CASSQGVARSYEQYF | NA | TRBJ2-7 | TRBV3-1 | many
TGCAGTGCTCTCGGACAGGAGTACTACGAGCAGTACTTC | CSALGQEYYEQYF | TRBD1 | TRBJ2-7 | TRBV20-1 | NA
TGTGCCAGCAGCTCCACCGGGGGGCGGACCTCCTACAATGAGCAGTTCTTC | CASSSTGGRTSYNEQFF | NA | TRBJ2-1 | TRBV6-2/TRBV6-3 | NA
TGTGCCAGCAGCGCCTCCTTAGCGGGAACCACAGATACGCAGTATTTT | CASSASLAGTTDTQYF | TRBD2 | TRBJ2-3 | TRBV9 | few
TGTGCCAGCAGCTTAGATCTCGGGCAGTACTTC | CASSLDLGQYF | NA | TRBJ2-7 | TRBV11-2 | many
TGTGCCAGCAGCGTACAAGGGACAGAAGAGCAGTACTTC | CASSVQGTEEQYF | TRBD1 | TRBJ2-7 | TRBV9 | few
TGTGCCAGCAGCCCCCCCGGAGCGGGAAGCTACGAGCAGTACTTC | CASSPPGAGSYEQYF | TRBD2 | TRBJ2-7 | TRBV28 | NA
TGCAGTGCACCGGACCGGAATGAGCAGTTCTTC | CSAPDRNEQFF | NA | TRBJ2-1 | TRBV20-1 | many
TGTGCCAGCAGCGAGACTCTTGACCTTTACAATGAGCAGTTCTTC | CASSETLDLYNEQFF | NA | TRBJ2-1 | TRBV5-6 | many
TGTGCCAGCAGGCTTTCCGGGGGGGCCGGGGAGCTGTTTTTT | CASRLSGGAGELFF | TRBD2 | TRBJ2-2 | TRBV27 | few
TGTGCCAGCATTAATTCAGGGGAATATGGCTACACCTTC | CASINSGEYGYTF | NA | TRBJ1-2 | TRBV6-1 | NA
TGCAGTGCTAGATCATTAGCGGGAGGGTTAAATGAGCAGTTCTTC | CSARSLAGGLNEQFF | TRBD2 | TRBJ2-1 | TRBV20-1 | few
TGTGCCAGCAGCTTTTCGGGCGGGAGTCCTAGTGAGCAGTTCTTC | CASSFSGGSPSEQFF | TRBD2 | TRBJ2-1 | TRBV7-9 | NA
TGTGCCAGCAGTCTAGCGGGAGTATTCACCGGGGAGCTGTTTTTT | CASSLAGVFTGELFF | TRBD2 | TRBJ2-2 | TRBV2 | many
TGTGCCACAACTAGCTACAATGAGCAGTTCTTC | CATTSYNEQFF | NA | TRBJ2-1 | TRBV7-9 | many
TGTGCCACCCGATTTGGGGCTCGAGAGCAGTTCTTC | CATRFGAREQFF | NA | TRBJ2-1 | TRBV24-1 | many
TGTGCCAGCAGCCCACTCCCCCAGCACGAGCAGTACTTC | CASSPLPQHEQYF | NA | TRBJ2-7 | TRBV27 | many
TGTGCCAGCAGTGAACGGCCGGGTTTTAGCTCCTACAATGAGCAGTTCTTC | CASSERPGFSSYNEQFF | NA | TRBJ2-1 | TRBV2 | many
TGTGCCAGCAGCCCTGGCGGGAGGGGAGCATACAATGAGCAGTTCTTC | CASSPGGRGAYNEQFF | TRBD2 | TRBJ2-1 | TRBV11-2 | few
TGTGCCATCAAGGGTAGCAGGGCCGGGGAGCTGTTTTTT | CAIKGSRAGELFF | NA | TRBJ2-2 | TRBV12-3/TRBV12-4 | NA
TGCGCCAGCAGCCAGCGACAGGGCTTAACGTCCTACGAGCAGTACTTC | CASSQRQGLTSYEQYF | TRBD1 | TRBJ2-7 | TRBV5-1 | many
TGTGCCAGCAGTGAAGCCGGCCAGCCCCAGCATTTT | CASSEAGQPQHF | NA | TRBJ1-5 | TRBV6-1 | many
TGTGCCAGCAGCTTACAGGGTTTAACCGGGGAGCTGTTTTTT | CASSLQGLTGELFF | NA | TRBJ2-2 | TRBV14 | once
TGTGCCAGCAGCTTAGCGCTGTTGGGACAGGGGGCGTCTCAGCCCCAGCATTTT | CASSLALLGQGASQPQHF | TRBD1 | TRBJ1-5 | TRBV7-2 | many
TGCGCCAGCAGCCGTTCAGGGGCAGATACGCAGTATTTT | CASSRSGADTQYF | NA | TRBJ2-3 | TRBV5-1 | few
TGTGCCAGCAGCCCCTCTAGCGCAACCGTTTGGGTGCAGTTCTTC | CASSPSSATVWVQFF | NA | TRBJ2-1 | TRBV12-3/TRBV12-4 | many
TGTGCCAGCAGCTTAGAACACCACAATGAGCAGTTCTTC | CASSLEHHNEQFF | NA | TRBJ2-1 | TRBV3-1 | NA
TGTGCCAGCAGCTTAGGCTCCGGGATGAGCACAGATACGCAGTATTTT | CASSLGSGMSTDTQYF | NA | TRBJ2-3 | TRBV13 | many
TGTGCCAGTAGCCAGTATAGTTCGGGTTCCGAGCAGTACTTC | CASSQYSSGSEQYF | NA | TRBJ2-7 | TRBV19 | NA
TGCGCCAGCAGCTTGTTCCTGGCCAATGAGCAGTTCTTC | CASSLFLANEQFF | NA | TRBJ2-1 | TRBV5-1 | many
NA | CAIRDLRAGVGELFF | NA | TRBJ2-2 | TRBV10-3 | NA
TGCGCCAGCAGCTTGTCGACCGGGACAGGGTGGTCAAGGGCTTTCTTT | CASSLSTGTGWSRAFF | TRBD1 | TRBJ1-1 | TRBV5-1 | NA
TGTGCCAGCAGCCAAGCTAGGACAGGTGGAAACATTCAGTACTTC | CASSQARTGGNIQYF | TRBD1 | TRBJ2-4 | TRBV14 | NA
TGCGCCAGCAGCTTGGATCTCGGGTATTACAATGAGCAGTTCTTC | CASSLDLGYYNEQFF | NA | TRBJ2-1 | TRBV5-1 | NA
TGCAGTGCTAGCTTTGGGACAGGTTCCCCCCTCCACTTT | CSASFGTGSPLHF | TRBD1 | TRBJ1-6 | TRBV20-1 | few
TGTGCCTGGAGTGCAGAACAGGGGCTGAACACTGAAGCTTTCTTT | CAWSAEQGLNTEAFF | TRBD1 | TRBJ1-1 | TRBV30 | many
TGTGCCAGCACCGGGACTAGCGGACCCTACGAGCAGTACTTC | CASTGTSGPYEQYF | TRBD2 | TRBJ2-7 | TRBV28 | many
TGTGCCAGCAGTTTGAGTCGGGGAACGGGGGATTTCTTT | CASSLSRGTGDFF | NA | TRBJ1-1 | TRBV12-3/TRBV12-4 | NA
TGTGCCAGCAGTTTATCGGACATCCCCTACGAGCAGTACTTC | CASSLSDIPYEQYF | NA | TRBJ2-7 | TRBV28 | NA
TGTGCCAGCAGTCCCCGGGACAGGTCTAATTCACCCCTCCACTTT | CASSPRDRSNSPLHF | TRBD1 | TRBJ1-6 | TRBV28 | many
TGTGCCAGCAGCGGGAGCGGGGCCTACAATGAGCAGTTCTTC | CASSGSGAYNEQFF | TRBD2 | TRBJ2-1 | TRBV12-3/TRBV12-4 | NA
TGTGCCAGCAGCCCCCTAGGGGGAGACACTGGGGCCAACGTCCTGACTTTC | CASSPLGGDTGANVLTF | NA | TRBJ2-6 | TRBV28 | many
TGTGCCAGCAGCCCAGCGGGAGGGCCTTCCTACAATGAGCAGTTCTTC | CASSPAGGPSYNEQFF | TRBD2 | TRBJ2-1 | TRBV7-2 | NA
TGTGCCATCAGTGAGGGGACAGGGGCCTCCTACGAGCAGTACTTC | CAISEGTGASYEQYF | TRBD1 | TRBJ2-7 | TRBV10-3 | many
TGTGCCAGCAGTTTTCCCAGCGGGGGGGTTTACAATGAGCAGTTCTTC | CASSFPSGGVYNEQFF | TRBD2 | TRBJ2-1 | TRBV28 | many
TGTGCCAGCAGTAACTACGAGCAGTACTTC | CASSNYEQYF | NA | TRBJ2-7 | TRBV28 | many
TGTGCCAGCAGTGACCGCGGCGCGGGAGACACCGGGGAGCTGTTTTTT | CASSDRGAGDTGELFF | TRBD2 | TRBJ2-2 | TRBV28 | many
TGTGCCTGGAGTCTCGGGACTAGCGGGAGCGAGCAGTACTTC | CAWSLGTSGSEQYF | TRBD2 | TRBJ2-7 | TRBV30 | many
TGTGCCACGAATCACAGGGGGTTGGCAGATACGCAGTATTTT | CATNHRGLADTQYF | TRBD1 | TRBJ2-3 | TRBV19 | few
TGTGCCAGCAGCTTGCTGGTACAGATCTCTGGGGCCAACGTCCTGACTTTC | CASSLLVQISGANVLTF | NA | TRBJ2-6 | TRBV11-2 | NA
TGTGCTAGTGGCCCACCTAAACTAGCGGGAGTGGGAAATGAGCAGTTCTTC | CASGPPKLAGVGNEQFF | TRBD2 | TRBJ2-1 | TRBV12-5 | many
TGTGCCAGCAGTTCGAGGCCCGGGGGGGCCAACGTCCTGACTTTC | CASSSRPGGANVLTF | NA | TRBJ2-6 | TRBV27 | NA
TGTGCCAGCAGCGTAACCTCAGGGAGCAGGAACACTGAAGCTTTCTTT | CASSVTSGSRNTEAFF | NA | TRBJ1-1 | TRBV9 | few